The source of this T cell receptor (beta chain) is a study of blood T cell repertoires in COVID-19. The CDR3 totals 14 residues. CDR1 GTSNPN and CDR2 SVGIG come from the germline V gene (reference sequence). V lost 2 bases and J 3 bases, leaving 14 bases between the germline ends. The authors' processing: It was from reference gene primer amplification that nucleated cell counts were estimated. Profiling relied on immunoSEQ multiplex PCR, and the TCRdb table lists in-frame clones only, not all of them. V and J calls plus clone size are reproduced from that table; the DNA served to infer D and trimming. The table lists about 100,000 clones, about 89% of them singletons, with roughly 17% in the top ten.

The rearrangement uses TRBV30 and TRBJ2-7; possible D gene TRBD2, 5 bases. The sequence was collected from a man between 50 and 59 years old with acute or convalescent COVID-19. Specimen: peripheral blood. The CDR3 bases are TGTGCCTGGAGTAGACTACCACAACACTACGAGCAGTACTTC. This gives the protein CAWSRLPQHYEQYF.